The T cell receptor beta chain under discussion was sequenced for a study of blood T cell repertoires in COVID-19. Study context: The United States, Italy and Spain were the sources of the acute and convalescent COVID-19 samples. T cells, B-cell-depleted T cells, or PBMCs supplied cDNA or gDNA.

As handled by the study authors: Estimated nucleated cell counts came from reference gene primer amplification. Assay used: immunoSEQ multiplex PCR; TCRdb lists only in-frame clones, some missing. For V, J and clone size, that table is used; D and trimming come from the DNA. The sample shows roughly 300,000 clones, 81% of them seen only once. This CDR3 region has 17 residues. Trimming shortened V by 8 bases and J by 0 bases, and 20 bases separated the two germline ends. Germline V gene sequence: CDR1 WNHNN, CDR2 SYGVQD (reference sequence). Material: peripheral blood. The clonotype originates from a woman aged 55-69 years with active or convalescent COVID-19. V usage is TRBV10-1 and J usage is TRBJ1-5; the D gene is possibly TRBD1 (6 bases). CDR3 sequence reads: CASSGPWGRYSNQPQHF. CDR3 nucleotide sequence: TGCGCCAGCTCCGGACCTTGGGGGCGGTATAGCAATCAGCCCCAGCATTTT.